This TCR beta chain was profiled in a study of shared clonotypes between healthy human individuals (dated by TCRdb to about 2020). For the wider study: Three men and a couple of women, aged 18 to 49 years, made up the cohort. To increase sequencing depth and limit assay-specific biases, different laboratories used diverse techniques to prepare libraries and sequence TCR repertoires. Leukapheresis yielded between about 0.94 and 9.5 billion PBMCs per donor. To estimate repertoire size and how much clonotype sharing occurs between individuals, the study deeply sequenced the blood TCR repertoires of about five healthy adults. Per donor, three plates each were used for CD4 naive and CD4 memory, two for CD8 naive, and one for CD8 memory.

The paper as a whole reports these results and caveats: Only blood was sampled, and tissue TCR repertoires likely differ from those in blood. Estimated clonotype richness was generally larger for naive than for memory subsets. Compared with non-shared clonotypes, the clonotypes found in all four sorted-subset donors had higher generation probabilities. Pairwise subsampling led to the expectation that sequencing depth would affect the degree of clonotype sharing among donors. Rarefaction of sorted-subset datasets indicated incomplete sequencing despite the large sequencing depth. The small number of donors limited the genetic and exposure-history diversity represented. Around 5% of naive CD4, around 3.6% of naive CD8, approximately 2% of memory CD4, and 0.4% of memory CD8 clonotypes were shared across several donors.

The CDR3 runs 13 amino acids, cysteine and phenylalanine included. CDR3 DNA is the only sequence kept; it has 39 bases, read in frame from the first base. CDR1 and CDR2, per the germline V gene, are ENHRY and SYGVKD. Trimming takes 2 bases from V and 4 bases from J, and the germline ends sit 6 bases apart. Using the deep immunoSEQ assay, multiplex PCR amplified TCR CDR3 regions from genomic DNA. For each cell subset, the extracted genomic DNA was distributed evenly across all wells of several immunoSEQ 96-well plates, and each plate served as one replicate. For sorted subsets, approximately 200 ng of genomic DNA, equivalent to 25,000 to 30,000 T cell genomes, went into each replicate PCR. Purified libraries were measured with a Qubit 3.0 fluorometer, size-checked on a Bioanalyzer 2100, and measured again with the KAPA Library Quantification kit. Each immunoSEQ 96-well plate was sequenced on its own single-read 150-cycle Illumina NextSeq 550 flow cell. The study's own analysis went as follows. Because the immunoSEQ output included only junctional sequences and no quality scores, the filtering could not be the same as the filtering used for full-length reads. To assign V/J genes and CDR3, sequences were annotated using PyIR, a Python wrapper for IgBLAST v1.9, with IMGT germline references. Reads with weak V/J assignments (E-value above 1e-6), missing CDR3, stop codons, out-of-frame junctions, or ambiguous translated residues were removed. A V3J clonotype was defined by an identical inferred V gene, J gene, and CDR3 amino acid sequence. Percentage overlap between repertoires was computed as shared unique clonotypes divided by the size of the smaller repertoire. Repertoire richness was assessed with RTK rarefaction, the Chao1 estimator, and Recon v2.1 estimates of unobserved clonotypes. Generation probabilities for all TCRbeta clonotypes obtained by the gDNA method from four donors were computed using OLGA. Entries here come from immuneACCESS through TCRdb and include only in-frame sequences with V and J called. Some clones fail to appear in such tables; in the studies checked, an unresolved V gene covers under half of the shortfall, and the cause of the remainder is unknown. V and J calls and clone size are given by that table; D and trimming were obtained from the DNA. In this sample the table shows a few hundred thousand clones, over 60% of which occur a single time. The ten largest clones represent approximately 10% of the sample.

Donors were healthy HIV-negative adults with no recently reported acute infections or vaccinations. Only Caucasian adults living in Nashville, Tennessee, USA were represented among the donors. Magnetic negative selection was used to enrich CD4+ T cells, after which naive cells were positively selected on CD45RA and the negative fraction became the memory subset. After blood collection by leukapheresis, PBMCs were isolated using Ficoll-Histopaque density gradient centrifugation and then cryopreserved in the vapor phase of liquid nitrogen. Analytical flow cytometry was used to check the purity and quantity of each magnetically sorted T cell population. From each sorted fraction, genomic DNA was isolated and quantified by UV absorbance on a Nanodrop 2000c. Concerning this clone: No cognate antigen has been identified for it. There are no base qualities to consult, and no much larger clone falls within one base. The same CDR3 arises from other DNA sequences in this sample as well.

Sequenced material: memory CD4+ T cells sorted from blood. The cell subset or site label here, explained by the study, means: CD45RA-negative fraction. This chain is built from TRBV10-3 and TRBJ2-1; a tentative D match to TRBD2 spans 6 bases. The receptor comes from a man aged 25 to 40 in good health. The CDR3 is CAISEGGYNEQFF. The DNA sequence follows: TGTGCCATCAGTGAGGGGGGGTACAATGAGCAGTTCTTC.